One sample yielded the 4 T cell receptor beta chains listed below, sequenced in a study of cytomegalovirus exposure and HLA in healthy donors. Vbeta (60) and Jbeta (13) primers were used in the PCR. Assay: immunoSEQ multiplex PCR; the TCRdb copy retains only in-frame clones and omits some. The sample lists over 75,000 clones, around nine tenths occurring once. The sample taken for sequencing was PBMCs. The receptors here all came from a man aged 25 to 40 in good health and CMV-seropositive.

V is TRBV28 and J is TRBJ1-5, with D possibly being TRBD1 (6 bases). Trimming pared 6 bases from V and 2 bases from J, leaving 11 bases between. Germline V gene lookup returns CDR1 MDHEN and CDR2 SYDVKM. The CDR3 consists of 14 residues. CDR3 region: CASSPGQRNQPQHF. CDR3 sequence (DNA): TGTGCCAGCAGCCCTGGACAGCGCAATCAGCCCCAGCATTTT.

J is TRBJ2-7 and V is TRBV7-6; perhaps TRBD2 as D (6 bases). V lost 3 bases and J 2 bases, leaving 11 bases between the germline ends. CDR3 length: 14 amino acids. The germline CDR1 and CDR2 sequences are SGHVS and FNYEAQ. This CDR3 is CASSFSGGPYEQYF. The CDR3 DNA follows: TGTGCCAGCAGCTTTTCCGGAGGGCCCTACGAGCAGTACTTC.

The chain has TRBV4-1 and TRBJ2-1; 14 bases are a match to TRBD2. V was pared by 1 base and J by 9 bases, with 5 bases of the junction left unmatched. This CDR3 comprises 16 residues. CDR1 is MGHRA, CDR2 YSYEKL, per germline. CDR3 sequence: CASSQGTSGRLAEQFF. The CDR3 bases are TGCGCCAGCAGCCAAGGGACTAGCGGGAGGCTGGCTGAGCAGTTCTTC.

The J gene is TRBJ2-2, the V gene TRBV7-3; 14 bases map to TRBD2. The V and J ends lost 5 bases and 7 bases, in that order; junction bases with no gene match: 6. In germline, CDR1 is SGHTA, CDR2 FQGTGA. The CDR3 has 16 amino acids. CDR3 region: CASSRGLAGDIGELFF. In DNA form, the CDR3 reads TGTGCCAGCAGCCGGGGACTAGCGGGAGACATCGGGGAGCTGTTTTTT.